This T cell receptor beta chain was found in a study of T cells in Graves' hyperthyroidism and ophthalmopathy. Across the study: Initial diagnosis, before any treatment, was when peripheral blood was collected. Study conclusions and caveats: Among thyroid clonotypes expanded above 0.001, most also appeared in blood.

Exclusions: uncontrolled infection, other autoimmune disease, pregnancy, lactation. Thyroid ultrasound and orbital computed tomography, with clinical symptoms and serum thyroxine and TRAb, informed diagnoses. Germline CDR1 and CDR2: MNHEY and SMNVEV (reference sequence). The junction had 4 bases not matched to a gene; V was cut back by 4 bases and J by 3 bases. CDR3 length: 14 residues. This clonotype was picked up many times. Its antigen is not known. Amplification targeted TCR beta CDR3 regions from RNA transcripts. HTBI primers were used for first-round RT-PCR of the TCR CDR3. Using its own MiXCR run on the multiplex PCR reads, TCRdb lists one record per CDR3 protein. The table has 600,000 or so distinct CDR3 sequences, more than 12% seen once.

The receptor was isolated from a woman between 50 and 59 years old with Graves' ophthalmopathy. The chain links TRBV27 to TRBJ1-2, with TRBD1 matching 8 bases. Sequencing was done on a sample of blood. CDR3 coding DNA: TGTGCCAGCAGTTCCCAGGGGGCCGACTATGGCTACACCTTC. As protein: CASSSQGADYGYTF.